Listed below are T cell receptor beta chains from one sample, sequenced in a study of T cells in Graves' hyperthyroidism and ophthalmopathy. Each CDR3 protein gets one entry after TCRdb re-called the multiplex PCR reads with MiXCR. This table holds 540,000 or so distinct CDR3 sequences, around 45% found once. The sample was peripheral blood or thyroid tissue (not recorded which). Receptor source: an adult woman with Graves' disease, either hyperthyroidism or ophthalmopathy (not recorded which). Each CDR3 is given without its conserved first and last residue.

v_call	cdr3_aa
TRBV7-9	ASSPMGDDYVEQY
TRBV19	ATRGSSYNSPLH
TRBV7-2	ASSTGPSNQPQH
TRBV25-1	ASSESGQPQH
TRBV7-2	ASSLAPQNTGELF
TRBV7-2	ACAGVAGGPGETQY
TRBV20-1	SAKKGGGPNYGYT
TRBV6-5	ASSDSTQGVTDGYT
TRBV7-2	ASTQPFSGANVLT
TRBV14	ASSPGTGALLRVYGYT
TRBV11-1	ASSSTGHSYEQY
TRBV19	ASSTSGSTYEQY
TRBV6-6	ASRPLAGSTDTQY
TRBV7-3	ATDTLNTEAF
TRBV29-1	SVRAAVNQPQH
TRBV24-1	APVGGAGNTIY
TRBV29-1	SVRGRDSVWGYGYT
TRBV10-3	AIRIQGKAF
TRBV6-1	ASRRDANYEQY
TRBV7-6	ASSLSAGAPQY
TRBV7-2	ASSLGGTLYQETQY
TRBV10-3	AISESGRGELF
TRBV5-1	ASSFRGDGKTGELF
TRBV5-1	ASSLDAGELF
TRBV7-9	ASSGQGMSYEQY
TRBV5-1	ASSPLDRRGTEAF
TRBV25-1	ASRTSSLGTGRETQY
TRBV20-1	SARAPIDSYEQY
TRBV7-9	ASSLEEGSAPLH
TRBV5-1	ASSIGDRNTEAF
TRBV10-3	AIRGGSGAETQY
TRBV25-1	ASNPPGSNEQF
TRBV20-1	SARPQGGETQH
TRBV19	ATCPTGGLIGNTEAF
TRBV12-3/TRBV12-4	ASQQDDYGYT